The entry below describes one TCR beta chain. This entry belongs to a study of blood T cell repertoires in COVID-19. Study-level information: PBMCs, B-cell-depleted T cells, or T cells were the source of the cDNA or gDNA that made up the material.

The germline V gene encodes CDR1 SGHTA and CDR2 FQGNSA. V was pared by 5 bases and J by 2 bases, with 13 bases between. The CDR3 contains 15 residues. The assay was immunoSEQ multiplex PCR, and TCRdb's table has in-frame clones only and misses some. There are 250,000 or so clones in the sample; approximately 86% occur only once, and roughly 1.4% lies in the top ten. The material sequenced was peripheral blood. The TCR was taken from a man aged 80 or over with acute or convalescent COVID-19. The rearrangement uses TRBV7-2 and TRBJ1-5, with D maybe TRBD1 (6 bases). The CDR3: CASSQQGFGNQPQHF. CDR3 DNA: TGTGCCAGCAGCCAACAGGGATTCGGCAATCAGCCCCAGCATTTT.